This T cell receptor (beta chain) is from a study of T cell responses to AZD1222 COVID-19 vaccine (dated by TCRdb to the early 2020s). Background for the entire study: A total of approximately 250 trial participants underwent TCR sequencing, of whom around 210 had received two doses of AZD1222 and around 25 had received two doses of the MenACWY control vaccine. Trial participants were enrolled into age subgroups of 18-55, 56-69 and 70-plus years, which contained about 150, 28 and 57 TCR-sequenced participants, respectively.

The CDR3 regions of human TCRbeta chains were analyzed by immunosequencing. The paper's processing steps were these. Repertoire TCRs were checked for matches against a reference library of SARS-CoV-2-specific TCRs that had been generated using the MIRA antigen-specificity platform. Breadth was defined as the fraction of unique TCRs that were SARS-CoV-2-associated, and depth was defined as the fraction of total T cells that were SARS-CoV-2-associated. Using the MIRA data, each spike-specific TCR was mapped to the spike region that the TCR reacts to and placed in a CD4 or CD8 class. Log10-transformed breadth and depth values were compared by one-way ANOVA with Sidak's multiple comparisons tests. TCRdb took over this immuneACCESS table, retaining in-frame rearrangements with V and J assigned. Such tables are incomplete; in checked studies, under half of the missing clones stem from an unresolved V gene, and the remainder is unexplained. V, J and clone size reflect that table, while D and trimming were determined from the DNA. Counted in this sample were about 150,000 clones; roughly nine tenths of them appeared once. The top ten clones comprise approximately 5.1% of the sample.

Read against the paper, the sample's time point label means: baseline before first vaccination. The label giving this sample's treatment or condition can be read as: meningococcal conjugate vaccine given as trial control. Vaccinee samples came from UK trials COV001 and COV002, including a single-blind randomized controlled phase 2/3 trial of AZD1222 (ChAdOx1 nCoV-19) in healthy adults. For TCRbeta chain sequencing, PBMC samples were collected from trial participants at day 0 and at day 28 after the second dose. Broad study findings and their caveats: In the small 56-69-year group, the increase in depth fell short of significance, most likely because of low power. Vaccine-associated CD4 TCRs spanned the whole spike protein, with dominant responses in regions 160-218 and 743-854. Because no samples from the day 14 peak response were available, repertoires could be characterized only after the peak T cell response. Participants were mostly white British and included more females than males, and it was suggested by the authors that clonal diversity may have been underestimated. After two AZD1222 doses, both the breadth and the depth of spike-specific TCRs were significantly higher than at day 0 and than in MenACWY recipients. Only five to seven AZD1222 recipients were SARS-CoV-2 seropositive at baseline, limiting conclusions about previously exposed vaccinees. Epitopes outside the regions mutated in the B.1.351 and B.1.1.7 variants were reportedly recognized by nearly half of the unique spike-specific TCRs.

The table lists this clone with a few counts. The antigen this receptor binds is unknown. No much larger clonotype is one base removed from it; base qualities were not supplied. This material consisted of peripheral blood, taken on day 0 of MenACWY control vaccination. The TCR was taken from an adult in good health.

CDR3 sequence: CASSFNGDLNTEAFF. The DNA sequence is TGCGCCAGCAGCTTCAATGGGGACCTGAACACTGAAGCTTTCTTT. The rearrangement joined TRBV5-1 to TRBJ1-1, with a weak D call of TRBD1 (5 bases match). Per the germline V gene, SGHRS is the CDR1 and YFSETQ is the CDR2. Deletion took 2 bases off V and 0 bases off J, with a span of 11 bases between the germline ends. Counted from cysteine to phenylalanine, this CDR3 has 15 amino acids. The sequence is cut down to CDR3 DNA, 45 bases in frame from base 1.